The source of this T cell receptor beta chain is a study of T cell responses to AZD1222 COVID-19 vaccine (dated by TCRdb to about 2021). Looking at the study overall: AZD1222 recipients whose second dose came at about 4 weeks and those whose second dose came at about 12 weeks were combined into one group, since spike-specific TCR depth and breadth did not differ between the two schedules. A total of under 250 trial participants underwent TCR sequencing, of whom about 200 had received two doses of AZD1222 and around 26 had received two doses of the MenACWY control vaccine. Trial participants were enrolled by age into subgroups of 18-55, 56-69 and 70-plus years, and roughly 150, 30 and 60 TCR-sequenced participants, respectively, were included in these subgroups. What the research found in general, with its limitations: Nearly half of unique spike-specific TCRs reportedly recognized epitopes outside regions mutated in the B.1.351 and B.1.1.7 variants. The whole spike protein was spanned by vaccine-associated CD4 TCRs, and dominant responses were seen in regions 160-218 and 743-854. Because no day 14 peak-response samples were available, the repertoires could be characterized only after the peak T cell response. After two AZD1222 doses, both the breadth and the depth of spike-specific TCRs were significantly higher than at day 0 and than in MenACWY recipients. Participants were mostly white British and included more females than males, and it was suggested by the authors that clonal diversity may have been underestimated. In the small 56-69-year group, the increase in depth fell short of significance, most likely because of low power. Conclusions about previously exposed vaccinees are limited, since just five or six AZD1222 recipients were seropositive for SARS-CoV-2 at baseline.

The intended sense of this specimen's time point label: baseline before first vaccination. Samples from vaccinated people were obtained from the UK trials COV001 and COV002, which included a single-blind randomized controlled phase 2/3 trial of AZD1222 (ChAdOx1 nCoV-19) in healthy adults. For TCRbeta chain sequencing, PBMC samples were collected from trial participants at day 0 and at day 28 after the second dose. The CDR3 regions of human TCRbeta chains were subjected to immunosequencing. Per the source publication's procedure: Repertoire TCRs were checked for matches against a reference library of SARS-CoV-2-specific TCRs that had been generated using the MIRA antigen-specificity platform. Breadth meant the fraction of unique TCRs that were SARS-CoV-2-associated, whereas depth meant the fraction of total T cells that were SARS-CoV-2-associated. Using the MIRA data, every spike-specific TCR was mapped to the spike region that the TCR reacted to and assigned to either a CD4 or a CD8 class. Log10-transformed breadth and depth values were compared by one-way ANOVA with Sidak's multiple comparisons tests. TCRdb stores this immuneACCESS table with in-frame sequences only. Part of the clones is absent; in the studies checked, under half of the shortfall reflects unresolved V genes, and no reason is known for the rest. V and J calls and clone size follow that table, whereas D and trimming were derived from the DNA. The sample profile shows some 130,000 clones; 75% to 90% of them were found once. About 1.6% of the sample lies in the top ten.

From the cysteine through the phenylalanine, the CDR3 covers 13 amino acids. Only CDR3 DNA is held: 39 bases, read in frame from base 1. V loses 5 bases, J loses 4 bases, and the germline ends lie 10 bases apart. CDR1 and CDR2, looked up from the germline V gene, are KGHSH and LQKENI. In regard to this clone: Its binding antigen is unknown. It has no much larger one-base neighbor in the sample; base qualities were not kept.

Recombination linked TRBV18 to TRBJ2-3; the D gene is perhaps TRBD1, on 6 matching bases. The specimen was peripheral blood, collected on day 0 of AZD1222 vaccination. The clonotype comes from an adult in good health. In nucleotide form, the sequence is TGTGCCAGCTCATCCGACAGGTCAGATACGCAGTATTTT. This translates into CASSSDRSDTQYF.